These 9 T cell receptor beta chains share one sample of origin, sequenced in a study of beta chain features in type 1 diabetes. Study results and limitations: TCRB CDR3 length was moderately but significantly reduced in all four CD4+ subsets of Type 1 diabetes patients.

Their antigens remain unidentified. Investigators reverse transcribed all isolated RNA, so they sequenced expressed TCRB transcripts. Only in-frame clones appear in the TCRdb table, and some are missing; sequencing was by immunoSEQ multiplex PCR. The sample consists of 250,000 to 350,000 clones, 15% of them appearing once. The specimen sequenced was naive CD4+ T cells from blood. The receptors were sampled from a young man with type 1 diabetes.

This clone was seen more than once but under ten times. This chain joins TRBV7-2 and TRBJ2-7, with 12 bases that match TRBD2. The CDR3 totals 17 residues. The germline V gene has CDR1 SGHTA and CDR2 FQGNSA. V gave up 0 bases and J gave up 4 bases; unmatched junction bases: 7. The CDR3 DNA sequence: TGTGCCAGCAGCTTAGCCCTTCTAGCGGGAGGGCGGTACGAGCAGTACTTC. The encoded protein is CASSLALLAGGRYEQYF.

The CDR3 sequence is CASSIGTGDGYTF. The CDR3 DNA is TGCGCCAGCAGCATCGGGACAGGGGATGGCTACACCTTC. This chain uses TRBV5-1 with TRBJ1-2, with TRBD1 matching over 10 bases. CDR3 length: 13 residues. Germline-derived CDR1 and CDR2 are SGHRS and YFSETQ. Trimming at V came to 4 bases and at J to 6 bases, leaving 3 bases not matched to a gene.

This clone has only a few counts. This chain joins TRBV6-5 and TRBJ2-7, with 8 positions matching TRBD2. From germline, CDR1 is MNHEY and CDR2 SVGAGI. The CDR3 has 14 amino acids. Trimming at V came to 5 bases and at J to 4 bases, leaving 7 bases not matched to a gene. The CDR3 loop reads CASSSSGSLYEQYF. Here the CDR3 DNA reads TGTGCCAGCAGTAGCAGCGGGAGTCTGTACGAGCAGTACTTC.

This clone was seen a few times. This sequence joins TRBV9 and TRBJ2-5; TRBD1 aligns across 9 bases. Germline V CDR1 and CDR2: SGDLS, YYNGEE. The CDR3 runs to 14 residues. Trimming removed 0 bases from V and 6 bases from J; junction bases left unmatched: 3. The CDR3 here is CASSVAQGAKTQYF. For the CDR3, the DNA is TGTGCCAGCAGCGTAGCACAGGGGGCCAAGACCCAGTACTTC.

This clone was observed a few times. This rearrangement joins TRBV6-6 to TRBJ2-7; tentatively, D is TRBD2 (6 bases). Germline CDR1 reads MNHNY; CDR2 reads SVGAGI (reference sequence). The CDR3 runs to 15 residues. Trimming took 5 bases from V and 2 from J, leaving 16 bases between them. The CDR3 sequence is CASSEARDPPYEQYF. In nucleotides, the CDR3 is TGTGCCAGCAGTGAGGCGCGGGACCCCCCCTACGAGCAGTACTTC.

This clone was observed a few times. V is TRBV7-9 and J is TRBJ2-7; TRBD1 might be the D (5 bases). CDR3 size: 13 residues. Per germline, CDR1 SEHNR and CDR2 FQNEAQ (reference sequence). V lost 4 bases and J 2 bases, leaving 9 bases between the germline ends. CDR3 region: CASSSRETYEQYF. Written as DNA, the CDR3 is TGTGCCAGCAGCTCCAGGGAAACCTACGAGCAGTACTTC.

The J gene is TRBJ2-1, the V gene TRBV11-3; D gene unclear. The length of the CDR3 is 15 residues. Trimming left V 0 bases short and J 0 bases short, with 6 bases between. Germline lookup yields CDR1 SGHNT and CDR2 YENEEA. Written as DNA, the CDR3 is TGTGCCAGCAGCTTAGATTGGCACTCCTACAATGAGCAGTTCTTC. Encoded protein: CASSLDWHSYNEQFF.

This clone showed up just a few times. This chain uses TRBV29-1 with TRBJ2-1; maybe TRBD1 (5 bases). The CDR3 length is 13 residues. Deletions cut 2 bases from V and 8 bases from J, with 13 bases between. The germline V gene has CDR1 SQVTM and CDR2 ANQGSEA. The CDR3 DNA reads TGCAGCGTTGAAATCCGCCAGGGCGATGAGCAGTTCTTC. It yields the protein CSVEIRQGDEQFF.

The rearrangement uses TRBV5-1 and TRBJ1-1; 9 bases agree with TRBD1. Looked up from germline, CDR1 is SGHRS and CDR2 is YFSETQ. V trimming: 4 bases; J trimming: 5 bases; junction bases outside the gene matches: 6. The CDR3 loop spans 14 amino acids. DNA of the CDR3: TGCGCCAGCAGCGCTCTGACAGGGGGTACTGAAGCTTTCTTT. It specifies CASSALTGGTEAFF.